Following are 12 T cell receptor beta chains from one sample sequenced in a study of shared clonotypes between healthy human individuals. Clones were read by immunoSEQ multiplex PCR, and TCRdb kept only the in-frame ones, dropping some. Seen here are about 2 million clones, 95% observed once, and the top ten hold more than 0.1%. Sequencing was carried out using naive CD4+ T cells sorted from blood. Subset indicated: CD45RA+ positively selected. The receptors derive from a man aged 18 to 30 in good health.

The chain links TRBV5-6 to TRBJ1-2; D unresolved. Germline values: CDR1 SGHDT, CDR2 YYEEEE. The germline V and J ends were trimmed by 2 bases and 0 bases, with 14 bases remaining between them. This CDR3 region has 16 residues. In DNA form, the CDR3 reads TGTGCCAGCAGCTTCTCGTTGGTTTCTACTAACTATGGCTACACCTTC. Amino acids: CASSFSLVSTNYGYTF.

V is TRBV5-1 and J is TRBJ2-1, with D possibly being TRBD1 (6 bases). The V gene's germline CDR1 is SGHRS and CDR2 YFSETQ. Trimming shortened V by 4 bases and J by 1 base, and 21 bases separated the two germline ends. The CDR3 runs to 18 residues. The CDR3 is CASSHWYRGTRSYNEQFF. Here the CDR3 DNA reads TGCGCCAGCAGCCATTGGTATCGTGGGACACGTTCCTACAATGAGCAGTTCTTC.

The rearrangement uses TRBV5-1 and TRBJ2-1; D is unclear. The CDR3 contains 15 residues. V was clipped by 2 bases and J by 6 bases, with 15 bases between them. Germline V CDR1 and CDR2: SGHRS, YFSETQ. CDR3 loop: CASSFSRPAPNEQFF. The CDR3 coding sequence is TGCGCCAGCAGCTTCTCGCGGCCGGCCCCCAATGAGCAGTTCTTC. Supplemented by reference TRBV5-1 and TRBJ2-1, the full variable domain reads KAGVTQTPRYLIKTRGQQVTLSCSPISGHRSVSWYQQTPGQGLQFLFEYFSETQRNKGNFPGRFSGRQFSNSRSEMNVSTLELGDSALYLCASSFSRPAPNEQFFGPGTRLTVL.

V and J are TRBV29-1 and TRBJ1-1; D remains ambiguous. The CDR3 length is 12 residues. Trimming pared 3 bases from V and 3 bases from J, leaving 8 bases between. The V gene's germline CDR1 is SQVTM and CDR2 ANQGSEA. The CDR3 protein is CSVDGRDTEAFF. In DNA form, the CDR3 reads TGCAGCGTTGATGGGCGGGACACTGAAGCTTTCTTT.

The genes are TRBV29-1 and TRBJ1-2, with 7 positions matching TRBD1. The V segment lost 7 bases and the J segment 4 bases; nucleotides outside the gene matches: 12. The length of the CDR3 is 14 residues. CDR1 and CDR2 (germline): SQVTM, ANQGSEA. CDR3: CSALSDRSTYGYTF. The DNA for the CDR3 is TGCAGCGCCCTATCGGACAGGTCGACCTATGGCTACACCTTC.

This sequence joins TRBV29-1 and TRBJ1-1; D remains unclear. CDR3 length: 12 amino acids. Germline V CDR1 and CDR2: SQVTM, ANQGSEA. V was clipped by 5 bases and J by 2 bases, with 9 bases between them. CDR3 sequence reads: CSVRLTNTEAFF. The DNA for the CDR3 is TGCAGCGTTCGGTTGACCAACACTGAAGCTTTCTTT.

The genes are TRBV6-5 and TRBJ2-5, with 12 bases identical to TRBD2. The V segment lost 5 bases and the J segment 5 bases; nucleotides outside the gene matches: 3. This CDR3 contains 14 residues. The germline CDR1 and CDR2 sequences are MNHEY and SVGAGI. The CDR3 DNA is TGTGCCAGCAGTCTAGCGGGGGGGCTTGAGACCCAGTACTTC. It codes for CASSLAGGLETQYF.

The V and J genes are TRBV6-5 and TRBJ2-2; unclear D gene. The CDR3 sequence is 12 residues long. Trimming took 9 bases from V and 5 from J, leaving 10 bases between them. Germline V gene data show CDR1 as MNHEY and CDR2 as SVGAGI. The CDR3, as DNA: TGTGCCAGTTCCGTGGGGACCGGGGAGCTGTTTTTT. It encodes CASSVGTGELFF.

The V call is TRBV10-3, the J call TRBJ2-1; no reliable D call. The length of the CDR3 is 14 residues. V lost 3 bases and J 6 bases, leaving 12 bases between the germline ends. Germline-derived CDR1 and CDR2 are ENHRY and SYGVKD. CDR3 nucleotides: TGTGCCATCAGTGACCCCCTCGATTCCAATGAGCAGTTCTTC. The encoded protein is CAISDPLDSNEQFF.

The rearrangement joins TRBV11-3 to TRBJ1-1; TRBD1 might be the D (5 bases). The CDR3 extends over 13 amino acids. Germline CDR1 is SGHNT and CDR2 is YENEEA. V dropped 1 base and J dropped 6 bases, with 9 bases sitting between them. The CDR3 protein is CASSLAGGAEAFF. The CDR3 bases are TGTGCCAGCAGCTTAGCTGGGGGAGCTGAAGCTTTCTTT.

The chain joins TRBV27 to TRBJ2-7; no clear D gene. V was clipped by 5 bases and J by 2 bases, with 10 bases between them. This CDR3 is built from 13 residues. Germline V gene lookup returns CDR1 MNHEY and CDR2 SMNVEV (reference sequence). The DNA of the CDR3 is TGTGCCAGCAGTCCCTCGGCTGCCTACGAGCAGTACTTC. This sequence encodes CASSPSAAYEQYF.

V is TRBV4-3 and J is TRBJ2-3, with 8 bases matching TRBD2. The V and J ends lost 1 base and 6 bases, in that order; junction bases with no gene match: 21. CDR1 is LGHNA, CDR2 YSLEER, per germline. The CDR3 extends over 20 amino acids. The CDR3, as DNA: TGCGCCAGCAGCCAAGCAAGCACTAGCGGAAGGGGGACTACACCGGATACGCAGTATTTT. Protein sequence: CASSQASTSGRGTTPDTQYF.